This T cell receptor beta chain was sequenced during a study of response to subunit inactivated influenza vaccine. Study observations and caveats: Researchers suggested that each seasonal influenza vaccination recruits few new T cells.

TCRdb reprocessed the RT-PCR reads via MiXCR and lists one record per CDR3 protein. The data hold around 530,000 distinct CDR3 sequences, with 16% observed a single time. With regard to this clonotype: Antigen specificity is unknown.

With V trimmed by 0 bases and J by 7 bases, 16 bases remained unmatched. The CDR3 loop spans 18 amino acids. CDR1 is MNHEY, CDR2 SVGAGI, per germline. The J gene is TRBJ2-5, the V gene TRBV6-5; TRBD1 aligns across 8 bases. The source was CD4+ T cells sorted from PBMCs, collected roughly 24 months after vaccination. This sequence was found in a man between 50 and 69 years old who received an inactivated influenza vaccine. The CDR3 here is CASSYSVFVSGGDWTQYF. In DNA form, the CDR3 reads TGTGCCAGCAGTTACTCTGTGTTTGTTTCAGGGGGCGATTGGACCCAGTACTTC.